A selection of T cell receptor beta chains follows, all from one sample in a study of long-term antiretroviral therapy in people with HIV. The table came from immunoSEQ multiplex PCR; TCRdb's copy has only in-frame clones and leaves some out. The repertoire consists of some 30,000 clones, with 87% occurring once and the leading ten covering over 10%. This material consisted of unsorted PBMCs, taken 1.1 years after starting antiretroviral therapy. The receptors were sampled from a young man with HIV. CDR3s include the opening cysteine and the closing phenylalanine or tryptophan.

J: TRBJ1-2; V: TRBV27; CDR3: CASSSAGGRDGYTF
J: TRBJ1-2; V: TRBV5-8; CDR3: CASSLAGRGAAGYTF
J: TRBJ1-3; V: TRBV5-1; CDR3: CASSLNSGNTIYF
J: TRBJ2-4; V: TRBV4-2; CDR3: CASSQEPSLAKNIQYF
J: TRBJ1-1; V: TRBV27; CDR3: CASKGGSNTEAFF
J: TRBJ2-3; V: TRBV15; CDR3: CATREIAGVVADTQYF
J: TRBJ1-1; V: TRBV7-2; CDR3: CASSFGSANTEAFF
J: TRBJ2-3; V: TRBV6-1; CDR3: CASSATGPGAGTDTQYF
J: TRBJ2-1; V: TRBV2; CDR3: CASSEFGGGPDNEQFF
J: TRBJ1-2; V: TRBV6-1; CDR3: CASHRGEPPYGYTF
J: TRBJ1-5; V: TRBV5-1; CDR3: CASSLAGYSNQPQHF